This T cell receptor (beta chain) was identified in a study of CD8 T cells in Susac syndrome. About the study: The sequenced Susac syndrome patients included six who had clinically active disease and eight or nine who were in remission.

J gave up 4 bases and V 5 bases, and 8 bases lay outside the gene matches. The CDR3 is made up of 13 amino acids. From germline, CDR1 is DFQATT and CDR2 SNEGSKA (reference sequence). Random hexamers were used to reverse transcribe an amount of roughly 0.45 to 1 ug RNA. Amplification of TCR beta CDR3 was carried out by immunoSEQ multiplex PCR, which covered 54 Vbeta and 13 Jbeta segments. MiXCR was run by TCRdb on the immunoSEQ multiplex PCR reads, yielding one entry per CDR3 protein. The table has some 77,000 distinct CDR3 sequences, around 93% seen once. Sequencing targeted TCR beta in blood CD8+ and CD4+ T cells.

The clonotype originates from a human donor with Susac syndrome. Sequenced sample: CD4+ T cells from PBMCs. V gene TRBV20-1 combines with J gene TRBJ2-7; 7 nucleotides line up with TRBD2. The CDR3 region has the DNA TGCAGTGCTCCGAGCGGGGTCAGGTACGAGCAGTACTTC. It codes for CSAPSGVRYEQYF.